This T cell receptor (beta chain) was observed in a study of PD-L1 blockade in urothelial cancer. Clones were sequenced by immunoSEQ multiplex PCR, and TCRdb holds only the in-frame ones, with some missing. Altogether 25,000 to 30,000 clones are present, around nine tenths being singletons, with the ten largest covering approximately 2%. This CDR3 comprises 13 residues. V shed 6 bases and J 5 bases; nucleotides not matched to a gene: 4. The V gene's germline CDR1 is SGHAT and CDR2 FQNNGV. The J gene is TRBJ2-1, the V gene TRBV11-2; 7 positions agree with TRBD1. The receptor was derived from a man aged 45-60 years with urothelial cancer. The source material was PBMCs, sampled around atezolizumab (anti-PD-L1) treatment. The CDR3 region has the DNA TGTGCCAGCAGTAGGGGGCGGGACAATGAGCAGTTCTTC. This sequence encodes CASSRGRDNEQFF. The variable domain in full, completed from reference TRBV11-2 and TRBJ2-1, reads EAGVAQSPRYKIIEKRQSVAFWCNPISGHATLYWYQQILGQGPKLLIQFQNNGVVDDSQLPKDRFSAERLKGVDSTLKIQPAKLEDSAVYLCASSRGRDNEQFFGPGTRLTVL.